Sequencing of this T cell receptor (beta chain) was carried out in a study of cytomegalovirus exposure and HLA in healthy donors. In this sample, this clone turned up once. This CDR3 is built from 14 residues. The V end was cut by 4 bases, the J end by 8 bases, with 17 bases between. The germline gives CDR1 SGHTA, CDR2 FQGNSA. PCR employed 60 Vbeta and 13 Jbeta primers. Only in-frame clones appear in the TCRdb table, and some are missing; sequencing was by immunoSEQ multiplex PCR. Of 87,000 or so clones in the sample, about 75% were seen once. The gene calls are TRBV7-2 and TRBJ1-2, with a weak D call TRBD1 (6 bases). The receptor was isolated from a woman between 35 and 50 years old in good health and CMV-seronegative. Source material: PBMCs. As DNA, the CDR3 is TGTGCCAGCAGCTATCAGGGGCTAGTACAAGGCTACACCTTC. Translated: CASSYQGLVQGYTF.